This T cell receptor beta chain comes out of a study of graft-versus-host responses after intestinal transplantation. Turning to the study itself: Transplants were multivisceral, liver-intestinal, or isolated intestinal. Study observations and caveats: Some GvH clones appeared in ileal mucosa or blood before recipient bone marrow.

The CDR3 contains 13 residues. The ends were cut back, 7 bases at V and 4 bases at J, with 12 bases in the middle. CDR1 and CDR2 (germline): SGHRS, YFSETQ. Comments on this clone: Its target is not known.

TCRdb's table, derived via immunoSEQ multiplex PCR, lists solely in-frame clones and lacks some. This table holds about 120,000 clones, 85% to 95% found once. The source was unstimulated CD4+ T cells sorted from spleen or lymph node cells, collected before intestinal transplant. This TCR was sampled from a human donor who received an intestinal transplant. The chain couples TRBV5-1 to TRBJ2-1; tentative D call: TRBD1 (5 bases). The chain's CDR3 is CASASGLYNEQFF. As DNA, the CDR3 is TGCGCCAGCGCCTCAGGGTTATACAATGAGCAGTTCTTC.